The rows below give T cell receptor beta chains drawn from one sample of a study of cytomegalovirus exposure and HLA in healthy donors. Produced via immunoSEQ multiplex PCR; TCRdb's table is partial and in-frame only. The table records roughly 150,000 clones, approximately 78% of them present only once. Sequencing was done on a sample of PBMCs. The receptor set was obtained from a woman aged 40 to 55 in good health and CMV-seropositive. Both conserved end residues are part of each CDR3. Each record gives: V gene, clone size, D gene, J gene, CDR3 protein, CDR3 DNA. D genes are given only for firm matches. Clone size is stated in some rows and not others, as once, few, many or a class when expanded.

v_gene: TRBV11-3
abundance: -
d_gene: -
j_gene: TRBJ1-1
CDR3aa: CASSLPRGKAFF
CDR3nt: TGTGCCAGCAGCTTACCCAGGGGTAAAGCTTTCTTT

v_gene: TRBV7-9
abundance: -
d_gene: -
j_gene: TRBJ2-7
CDR3aa: CASSLDSGGVYEQYF
CDR3nt: TGTGCCAGCAGCTTAGATAGTGGCGGGGTTTACGAGCAGTACTTC

v_gene: TRBV19
abundance: -
d_gene: TRBD1
j_gene: TRBJ1-2
CDR3aa: CASSTGGRSPYGYTF
CDR3nt: TGTGCCAGTAGTACAGGGGGCCGTTCTCCGTATGGCTACACCTTC

v_gene: TRBV4-1
abundance: -
d_gene: TRBD2
j_gene: TRBJ2-7
CDR3aa: CASSRTLAGDDSYEQYF
CDR3nt: TGCGCCAGCAGCCGGACTCTCGCGGGGGACGACTCCTACGAGCAGTACTTC

v_gene: TRBV4-1
abundance: -
d_gene: -
j_gene: TRBJ2-1
CDR3aa: CASSREAFYNEQFF
CDR3nt: TGCGCCAGCAGCCGGGAGGCGTTCTACAATGAGCAGTTCTTC

v_gene: TRBV19
abundance: -
d_gene: TRBD2
j_gene: TRBJ2-1
CDR3aa: CASSGGSAGEQFF
CDR3nt: TGTGCCAGTAGTGGCGGGAGTGCCGGTGAGCAGTTCTTC

v_gene: TRBV6-5
abundance: -
d_gene: -
j_gene: TRBJ1-1
CDR3aa: CASSYTGGHLNTEAFF
CDR3nt: TGTGCCAGCAGTTATACGGGAGGACACCTGAACACTGAAGCTTTCTTT

v_gene: TRBV11-3
abundance: -
d_gene: TRBD2
j_gene: TRBJ2-1
CDR3aa: CASSLGLAGENEQFF
CDR3nt: TGTGCCAGCAGCCTCGGACTAGCGGGAGAAAATGAGCAGTTCTTC

v_gene: TRBV6-1
abundance: -
d_gene: TRBD1
j_gene: TRBJ2-7
CDR3aa: CASKNRGYEQYF
CDR3nt: TGTGCCAGCAAGAACAGGGGCTACGAGCAGTACTTC

v_gene: TRBV10-3
abundance: -
d_gene: -
j_gene: TRBJ1-6
CDR3aa: CAISAGNSPLHF
CDR3nt: TGTGCCATCAGTGCGGGGAATTCACCCCTCCACTTT

v_gene: TRBV6-5
abundance: -
d_gene: -
j_gene: TRBJ2-7
CDR3aa: CASSSPGLTYEQYF
CDR3nt: TGTGCCAGCAGTTCCCCGGGACTGACCTACGAGCAGTACTTC

v_gene: TRBV4-1
abundance: -
d_gene: TRBD1
j_gene: TRBJ1-2
CDR3aa: CASSQTGTGPVYGYTF
CDR3nt: TGCGCCAGCAGCCAAACTGGGACAGGTCCGGTCTATGGCTACACCTTC

v_gene: TRBV30
abundance: -
d_gene: TRBD2
j_gene: TRBJ2-3
CDR3aa: CAWSGTSAFTDTQYF
CDR3nt: TGTGCCTGGAGCGGGACTAGCGCATTCACAGATACGCAGTATTTT

v_gene: TRBV18
abundance: once
d_gene: TRBD2
j_gene: TRBJ2-5
CDR3aa: CASSPSSGRNSETQYF
CDR3nt: TGTGCCAGCTCACCCTCTAGCGGGAGAAACTCAGAGACCCAGTACTTC

v_gene: TRBV27
abundance: once
d_gene: TRBD1
j_gene: TRBJ1-5
CDR3aa: CASRTGGSDQPQHF
CDR3nt: TGTGCCAGTCGGACAGGGGGATCTGATCAGCCCCAGCATTTT

v_gene: TRBV2
abundance: -
d_gene: TRBD2
j_gene: TRBJ2-7
CDR3aa: CASSEGLAGNYEQYF
CDR3nt: TGTGCCAGCAGTGAAGGACTAGCGGGAAACTACGAGCAGTACTTC

v_gene: TRBV19
abundance: -
d_gene: TRBD1
j_gene: TRBJ1-1
CDR3aa: CASSSRGQGGNTEAFF
CDR3nt: TGTGCCAGTAGTAGTAGGGGGCAGGGCGGAAACACTGAAGCTTTCTTT

v_gene: TRBV6-1
abundance: -
d_gene: TRBD1
j_gene: TRBJ1-3
CDR3aa: CASSEGGQGGGNTIYF
CDR3nt: TGTGCCAGCAGTGAAGGCGGACAGGGCGGGGGAAACACCATATATTTT

v_gene: TRBV11-2
abundance: few
d_gene: TRBD2
j_gene: TRBJ2-7
CDR3aa: CASSLSGASSYEQYF
CDR3nt: TGTGCCAGCAGCCTTAGCGGGGCTAGCTCCTACGAGCAGTACTTC

v_gene: TRBV30
abundance: -
d_gene: TRBD2
j_gene: TRBJ2-5
CDR3aa: CAWSVSGSVTQYF
CDR3nt: TGTGCCTGGAGTGTTAGCGGGAGTGTGACCCAGTACTTC

v_gene: TRBV28
abundance: -
d_gene: -
j_gene: TRBJ2-2
CDR3aa: CASSASGYTGELFF
CDR3nt: TGTGCCAGCAGTGCCTCAGGGTACACCGGGGAGCTGTTTTTT

v_gene: TRBV5-1
abundance: once
d_gene: TRBD1
j_gene: TRBJ1-4
CDR3aa: CASSLLGTENEKLFF
CDR3nt: TGCGCCAGCAGCTTGCTTGGGACAGAAAATGAAAAACTGTTTTTT

v_gene: TRBV6-5
abundance: -
d_gene: -
j_gene: TRBJ2-7
CDR3aa: CASSYSRVGYEQYF
CDR3nt: TGTGCCAGCAGTTACTCGAGGGTAGGTTACGAGCAGTACTTC

v_gene: TRBV5-1
abundance: -
d_gene: -
j_gene: TRBJ2-1
CDR3aa: CASSWGLVGGGYNEQFF
CDR3nt: TGCGCCAGCAGCTGGGGTCTCGTCGGAGGAGGGTACAATGAGCAGTTCTTC

v_gene: TRBV7-2
abundance: -
d_gene: -
j_gene: TRBJ2-2
CDR3aa: CASSTWNTGELFF
CDR3nt: TGTGCCAGCAGCACTTGGAACACCGGGGAGCTGTTTTTT

v_gene: TRBV14
abundance: -
d_gene: -
j_gene: TRBJ2-1
CDR3aa: CASSRKLTSPYNEQFF
CDR3nt: TGTGCCAGCAGCCGTAAACTCACCTCCCCCTACAATGAGCAGTTCTTC

v_gene: TRBV6-6
abundance: -
d_gene: -
j_gene: TRBJ2-1
CDR3aa: CASSYGREFF
CDR3nt: TGTGCCAGCAGTTATGGTCGGGAGTTCTTC

v_gene: TRBV29-1
abundance: -
d_gene: TRBD2
j_gene: TRBJ2-2
CDR3aa: CSAQGGTSGNTGELFF
CDR3nt: TGCAGCGCTCAAGGGGGAACTAGCGGGAACACCGGGGAGCTGTTTTTT

v_gene: TRBV7-8
abundance: -
d_gene: TRBD1
j_gene: TRBJ2-3
CDR3aa: CASSQPQGARWEGTDTQYF
CDR3nt: TGTGCCAGCAGCCAACCACAGGGGGCTAGGTGGGAAGGCACAGATACGCAGTATTTT

v_gene: TRBV6-5
abundance: -
d_gene: TRBD1
j_gene: TRBJ1-2
CDR3aa: CASSYGGTGGSSYTF
CDR3nt: TGTGCCAGCAGTTACGGCGGGACAGGGGGCTCTAGCTACACCTTC

v_gene: TRBV19
abundance: -
d_gene: -
j_gene: TRBJ1-2
CDR3aa: CASIGGGRGNYGYTF
CDR3nt: TGTGCCAGTATTGGGGGGGGCAGGGGAAACTATGGCTACACCTTC

v_gene: TRBV5-4
abundance: -
d_gene: TRBD1
j_gene: TRBJ2-2
CDR3aa: CASSHSGQGVPGELFF
CDR3nt: TGTGCCAGCAGCCATTCGGGACAGGGGGTGCCCGGGGAGCTGTTTTTT

v_gene: TRBV11-3
abundance: -
d_gene: TRBD1
j_gene: TRBJ2-7
CDR3aa: CASSFNRLPRGLEQYF
CDR3nt: TGTGCCAGCAGCTTTAATAGGCTCCCCAGGGGGCTCGAGCAGTACTTC

v_gene: TRBV2
abundance: -
d_gene: TRBD2
j_gene: TRBJ2-1
CDR3aa: CASRSGLAGGNEQFF
CDR3nt: TGTGCCAGCAGATCCGGACTAGCGGGGGGGAATGAGCAGTTCTTC

v_gene: TRBV7-9
abundance: -
d_gene: TRBD1
j_gene: TRBJ2-2
CDR3aa: CASSEGQGAIDTGELFF
CDR3nt: TGTGCCAGCAGTGAGGGACAGGGGGCTATTGACACCGGGGAGCTGTTTTTT

v_gene: TRBV7-2
abundance: -
d_gene: -
j_gene: TRBJ2-7
CDR3aa: CASSLKEGAGGGNF
CDR3nt: TGTGCCAGCAGCTTAAAAGAAGGAGCGGGCGGCGGCAACTTC

v_gene: TRBV9
abundance: -
d_gene: TRBD2
j_gene: TRBJ2-1
CDR3aa: CASSVGLAGGPPYNEQFF
CDR3nt: TGTGCCAGCAGCGTGGGGCTAGCGGGAGGGCCCCCCTACAATGAGCAGTTCTTC

v_gene: TRBV6-1
abundance: -
d_gene: TRBD2
j_gene: TRBJ2-1
CDR3aa: CASRLAFNEQFF
CDR3nt: TGTGCCAGCAGACTAGCGTTCAATGAGCAGTTCTTC

v_gene: TRBV7-9
abundance: -
d_gene: TRBD2
j_gene: TRBJ2-1
CDR3aa: CAQAKASGYNEQFF
CDR3nt: TGTGCCCAAGCAAAGGCTAGCGGCTACAATGAGCAGTTCTTC

v_gene: TRBV5-5
abundance: -
d_gene: -
j_gene: TRBJ1-2
CDR3aa: CASSFLGAIGGYGYTF
CDR3nt: TGTGCCAGCAGCTTTCTGGGGGCGATAGGAGGCTATGGCTACACCTTC

v_gene: TRBV27
abundance: -
d_gene: -
j_gene: TRBJ1-1
CDR3aa: CASSRQGNTEAFF
CDR3nt: TGTGCCAGCAGTAGACAAGGGAACACTGAAGCTTTCTTT

v_gene: TRBV19
abundance: -
d_gene: TRBD1
j_gene: TRBJ2-2
CDR3aa: CASWTGANTGELFF
CDR3nt: TGTGCCAGCTGGACAGGGGCGAACACCGGGGAGCTGTTTTTT

v_gene: TRBV27
abundance: -
d_gene: TRBD2
j_gene: TRBJ2-5
CDR3aa: CASSRLAQETQYF
CDR3nt: TGTGCCAGCAGCAGACTAGCCCAAGAGACCCAGTACTTC